This T cell receptor beta chain stems from a study of stem cell transplantation in POMP-related autoinflammatory disease. Study-level findings and limits: PRAID patients trended toward lower TRB diversity and higher clonality in all analyzed T-cell subsets.

Comment on this clone: The target antigen is unknown.

CDR3 size: 17 residues. The germline gives CDR1 SNHLY, CDR2 FYNNEI. The trim removed 7 bases at V and 2 bases at J, leaving 15 bases unmatched. TCRdb keeps only in-frame clones here, not all; method: immunoSEQ multiplex PCR. In the table there are tens of thousands of clones, 75% to 85% of which are singletons. The V gene is TRBV2, the J gene TRBJ2-7; 9 bases fit TRBD2. The material sequenced was CD4+ T cells from PBMCs, taken before stem cell transplantation. This receptor was identified in a human donor with POMP-related autoinflammation and immune dysregulation (PRAID). CDR3 sequence (DNA): TGTGCCAGCAAACGGCCCTCCGGGGTAGCGGGAGCCTACGAGCAGTACTTC. Its translation: CASKRPSGVAGAYEQYF.